The present T cell receptor (beta chain) was sequenced within a study of blood T cell repertoires in COVID-19. Across the study: Acute and convalescent COVID-19 specimens originated in the United States, Italy and Spain. T cells, B-cell-depleted T cells, or PBMCs supplied cDNA or gDNA.

Germline values: CDR1 SGHDN, CDR2 FVKESK. The CDR3 runs 15 residues. The trim removed 2 bases at V and 5 bases at J, leaving 7 bases unmatched. Under the authors' procedure: For nucleated cells, counts were estimated from reference gene primer amplification. Assay used: immunoSEQ multiplex PCR; TCRdb lists only in-frame clones, some missing. That table gives V, J and clone size, and the DNA gave D and trimming. The sample consists of about 150,000 clones, around 85% of them appearing once. This clonotype originated in a woman aged 60-70 years with acute or convalescent COVID-19. Sequenced material: peripheral blood. The chain joins TRBV14 to TRBJ2-7; TRBD1 aligns across 9 bases. For the CDR3, the DNA is TGTGCCAGCAGCCAACGAGGACAGGGGTACCACGAGCAGTACTTC. It is translated as CASSQRGQGYHEQYF.